The 18 T cell receptor beta chains presented below share a single source sample, sequenced in a study of blood T cell repertoires in COVID-19. Measured with immunoSEQ multiplex PCR; TCRdb has only the in-frame clones, and not every one. Of roughly 150,000 clones in the sample, around 88% were seen once. Specimen: peripheral blood. The receptors here all came from a human donor in a cohort sampled during active COVID-19.

The J gene is TRBJ2-7, the V gene TRBV7-2, with 11 nucleotides matching TRBD2. This CDR3 comprises 17 residues. V lost 2 bases to trimming and J lost 0 bases; unmatched junction nucleotides: 6. From germline, CDR1 is SGHTA and CDR2 FQGNSA. The CDR3 reads CASSLRVAGGSSYEQYF. The CDR3 bases are TGTGCCAGCAGCTTAAGGGTAGCGGGGGGGAGCTCCTACGAGCAGTACTTC. The entire variable domain, with the rest obtained from reference TRBV7-2 and TRBJ2-7, is as follows: GAGVSQSPSNKVTEKGKDVELRCDPISGHTALYWYRQSLGQGLEFLIYFQGNSAPDKSGLPSDRFSAERTGGSVSTLTIQRTQQEDSAVYLCASSLRVAGGSSYEQYFGPGTRLTVT.

The chain uses TRBV13 and TRBJ2-7, with TRBD2 identical over 12 bases. This CDR3 is 15 amino acids long. Germline trimming cut 4 bases from V and 4 bases from J; bases unmatched to any gene: 5. CDR1 PRHDT and CDR2 FYEKMQ come from the germline V gene (reference sequence). CDR3 nucleotide sequence: TGTGCCAGCAGCTCCCGGACTAGCGGGACTTACGAGCAGTACTTC. Protein sequence: CASSSRTSGTYEQYF.

The chain is built from TRBV19 and TRBJ2-2; 10 bases line up with TRBD2. V gave up 4 bases and J gave up 7 bases; unmatched junction bases: 0. CDR1 is LNHDA and CDR2 is SQIVND in the germline V gene (reference sequence). The CDR3 consists of 13 residues. The CDR3, as DNA: TGTGCCAGTAGTACTAGCGGGGGCGGGGAGCTGTTTTTT. Protein: CASSTSGGGELFF.

This sequence joins TRBV12-3 or TRBV12-4 and TRBJ1-5, with a tentative D call TRBD1 (6 bases). This CDR3 is 13 amino acids long. Trimming removed 6 bases at V and 4 bases at J, with 10 bases between. CDR3: CASRPTGNQPQHF. DNA for the CDR3: TGTGCCAGCAGACCTACAGGGAATCAGCCCCAGCATTTT.

The gene calls are TRBV14 and TRBJ2-1; D not certain. The CDR3 is made up of 16 amino acids. The V and J ends lost 3 bases and 0 bases respectively, with 12 bases between them. CDR1 and CDR2 from the germline V gene are SGHDN and FVKESK. CDR3 in amino acids: CASSQATGSSYNEQFF. In nucleotides, the CDR3 is TGTGCCAGCAGCCAGGCGACTGGTAGCTCCTACAATGAGCAGTTCTTC.

The genes are TRBV4-3 and TRBJ2-5; the match to TRBD2 covers 8 bases. CDR3 length equals 17 residues. Trimming cost V 0 bases and J 1 base; bases outside gene matches: 7. CDR1 and CDR2 (germline): LGHNA, YSLEER. The CDR3 is CASSQEPAGARQETQYF. CDR3 nucleotide sequence: TGCGCCAGCAGCCAAGAACCAGCGGGGGCCCGCCAAGAGACCCAGTACTTC.

This clone has only a few counts. The DNA is omitted, as the CDR3 cannot be located on it reliably, and the CDR3 follows TCRdb's listing. The chain employs TRBV27 and TRBJ1-6; the table's D call TRBD1 went unverified against the DNA. With termini counted, the CDR3 has 19 amino acids. Germline assignment: CDR1 MNHEY and CDR2 SMNVEV (reference sequence). CDR3 amino acids: CASSLNPPFRARVNSPLHF.

The chain combines TRBV9 with TRBJ2-2, with TRBD2 matching over 12 bases. Germline assignment: CDR1 SGDLS and CDR2 YYNGEE. Trimming took 3 bases from V and 6 from J; bases not matched to a gene: 18. The CDR3 loop spans 20 amino acids. The CDR3 spells CASSARTVTSGRLDPGELFF. Written as DNA, the CDR3 is TGTGCCAGCAGCGCCAGGACCGTGACTAGCGGGAGATTGGATCCCGGGGAGCTGTTTTTT.

In its sample, this clone was seen once. The gene calls are TRBV19 and TRBJ1-2, with D uncertain. From germline, CDR1 is LNHDA and CDR2 SQIVND (reference sequence). Trimming took 4 bases from V and 0 from J, leaving 12 bases between them. The CDR3 has 15 amino acids. The CDR3 sequence: CASSTPNPANYGYTF. CDR3 DNA: TGTGCCAGTAGTACCCCAAACCCGGCTAACTATGGCTACACCTTC.

The chain recombines TRBV5-1 with TRBJ2-1; the match to TRBD2 covers 7 bases. The CDR3 consists of 15 residues. Germline trimming cut 4 bases from V and 6 bases from J; bases unmatched to any gene: 10. The germline CDR1 and CDR2 sequences are SGHRS and YFSETQ. CDR3 bases: TGCGCCAGCAGCAAGGGCGGGAGTGGGCGCAATGAGCAGTTCTTC. Its protein is CASSKGGSGRNEQFF. The whole variable domain, remainder taken from reference TRBV5-1 and TRBJ2-1, is KAGVTQTPRYLIKTRGQQVTLSCSPISGHRSVSWYQQTPGQGLQFLFEYFSETQRNKGNFPGRFSGRQFSNSRSEMNVSTLELGDSALYLCASSKGGSGRNEQFFGPGTRLTVL.

To note about this clone: This CDR3 is also generated by other DNA sequences in the sample. The DNA for the CDR3 is TGCGCCAGCAGCTTGGCGGGGACAGGGGATCAGCCCCAGCATTTT. This translates into CASSLAGTGDQPQHF. This sequence joins TRBV5-1 and TRBJ1-5; 10 bases line up with TRBD1. Germline CDR1 and CDR2: SGHRS and YFSETQ. J lost 5 bases, V lost 0 bases, and 2 bases had no gene match. There are 15 residues in the CDR3.

The chain combines TRBV6-6 with TRBJ1-3, with D perhaps TRBD1 (6 bases). V was clipped by 5 bases and J by 0 bases, with 11 bases between them. The CDR3 has 15 residues. Per the germline V gene, CDR1 is MNHNY and CDR2 is SVGAGI (reference sequence). CDR3 in amino acids: CASSAQGLSGNTIYF. In DNA, the CDR3 is TGTGCCAGCAGTGCCCAGGGGCTCTCTGGAAACACCATATATTTT.

V gene TRBV5-5 combines with J gene TRBJ2-7; 8 nucleotides agree with TRBD2. CDR1 is SGHKS, CDR2 YYEKEE, per germline (reference sequence). V was clipped by 3 bases and J by 0 bases; unmatched bases: 8. The CDR3 is made up of 16 amino acids. The CDR3 DNA reads as TGTGCCAGCAGCTATAGTACTAGCGGTCGCTCCTACGAGCAGTACTTC. This encodes CASSYSTSGRSYEQYF. Together with reference TRBV5-5 and TRBJ2-7, the CDR3 gives the full variable domain: DAGVTQSPTHLIKTRGQQVTLRCSPISGHKSVSWYQQVLGQGPQFIFQYYEKEERGRGNFPDRFSARQFPNYSSELNVNALLLGDSALYLCASSYSTSGRSYEQYFGPGTRLTVT.

Many counts were recorded for this clone. The rearrangement links TRBV30 to TRBJ1-3; no firm D call. V lost 4 bases to trimming and J lost 0 bases, with 13 bases between them. The CDR3 has 15 amino acids. Germline CDR1 is GTSNPN and CDR2 is SVGIG (reference sequence). CDR3 sequence: CAWTRLQSSGNTIYF. CDR3 bases: TGTGCCTGGACCCGTTTACAGAGCTCTGGAAACACCATATATTTT.

This clone has a single count. The rearrangement joins TRBV7-8 to TRBJ2-1; 10 nucleotides line up with TRBD2. This CDR3 is built from 18 residues. After removal of 2 bases from V and 7 bases from J, the junction contained 14 bases not matched to a gene. The germline gives CDR1 SGHVS, CDR2 FQNEAQ. The CDR3 loop is CASSLIRLAGEIGNEQFF. CDR3 nucleotides: TGTGCCAGCAGCTTAATTCGGCTAGCGGGAGAGATTGGAAATGAGCAGTTCTTC.

The CDR3 protein is CSVEDPVDTQYF. In DNA, the CDR3 is TGCAGCGTTGAAGACCCAGTAGATACGCAGTATTTT. The J gene is TRBJ2-3, the V gene TRBV29-1, with unresolved D. The CDR3 covers 12 residues. The V end lost 0 bases, the J end lost 5 bases, and 6 bases lay between the germline ends. Germline-derived CDR1 and CDR2 are SQVTM and ANQGSEA.

Only one count was recorded for this clone. The rearrangement links TRBV5-4 to TRBJ2-1, with 7 bases matching TRBD1. V was clipped by 4 bases and J by 1 base; unmatched bases: 5. This CDR3 comprises 15 residues. Germline V gene data show CDR1 as SGHNT and CDR2 as YYREEE (reference sequence). CDR3: CASSRPTGSYNEQFF. The CDR3 DNA follows: TGTGCCAGCAGCCGACCGACAGGGTCCTACAATGAGCAGTTCTTC. The variable domain in full, with the rest retrieved from reference TRBV5-4 and TRBJ2-1, is ETGVTQSPTHLIKTRGQQVTLRCSSQSGHNTVSWYQQALGQGPQFIFQYYREEENGRGNFPPRFSGLQFPNYSSELNVNALELDDSALYLCASSRPTGSYNEQFFGPGTRLTVL.

The chain combines TRBV11-2 with TRBJ2-7; unclear D gene. V shed 0 bases and J shed 7 bases, with 13 bases lying between them. There are 14 residues in the CDR3. Germline CDR1 SGHAT, CDR2 FQNNGV. CDR3 protein: CASSLDFTTWEQYF. Written as DNA, the CDR3 is TGTGCCAGCAGCTTAGATTTTACAACGTGGGAGCAGTACTTC.